This is a list of T cell receptor beta chains from one sample in a study of chemoradiotherapy in HPV16-positive cancers. The assay was immunoSEQ multiplex PCR, and TCRdb's table has in-frame clones only and misses some. The repertoire holds 29,000 or so clones, with nearly 95% as singletons. The specimen comprised blood, sampled from a patient who underwent chemoradiotherapy. These receptors all stem from a human donor with HPV-associated anogenital cancer. Each CDR3 is given without its conserved first and last residue. Only some rows state a clone size, as once, few, many or a class for expanded clones.

J	V	length	size	CDR3
TRBJ1-4	TRBV2	13	-	ASSLDRGTNEKLF
TRBJ2-7	TRBV5-1	13	once	ASSSKRGGRYEQY
TRBJ1-1	TRBV19	11	-	ASSQNANTEAF
TRBJ1-5	TRBV18	10	-	ASSLSIQPQH
TRBJ2-3	TRBV13	15	-	ASSKRRGQGETDTQY
TRBJ2-2	TRBV6-5	12	-	ASRQGGAGGELF
TRBJ1-1	TRBV19	13	-	ASSTPAGGSTEAF
TRBJ2-1	TRBV4-1	11	-	ASSQVGLDREF
TRBJ2-6	TRBV14	15	-	ASSLSRGRLGANVLT
TRBJ2-3	TRBV25-1	13	-	ASSSLGLAGDTQY
TRBJ1-1	TRBV6-4	12	once	ASSPSPGGTEAF
TRBJ1-1	TRBV16	10	-	ASSPLVAEAF
TRBJ2-3	TRBV6-6	14	-	ASSPPTGTSTDTQY
TRBJ1-1	TRBV19	12	-	ASNPGLDGTEAF
TRBJ2-4	TRBV7-2	11	once	ASRGGSQNIQY
TRBJ2-1	TRBV28	13	-	ASSFIAGGYNEQF
TRBJ1-1	TRBV10-2	12	-	ASSELQGSTEAF
TRBJ2-3	TRBV5-1	10	-	ASSLQSDTQY
TRBJ2-2	TRBV27	10	-	ASSFFTGELF
TRBJ2-2	TRBV2	14	-	ASSDYGGPNTGELF
TRBJ2-7	TRBV4-2	17	-	ASSRELRTSGSQSYEQY
TRBJ1-1	TRBV7-2	12	once	ASSGDRANTEAF
TRBJ2-5	TRBV5-6	12	-	ASSFGDIQETQY
TRBJ2-7	TRBV28	10	-	ASSMGIYEQY
TRBJ1-1	TRBV4-3	13	-	ASSQDVGLNTEAF
TRBJ1-1	TRBV29-1	11	-	SVRLSADTEAF
TRBJ2-2	TRBV19	11	-	ASSIVGAGELF
TRBJ1-6	TRBV7-9	13	-	ASSPMDRWDSPLH
TRBJ1-5	TRBV15	11	-	ATSRETLQPQH
TRBJ1-6	TRBV9	14	-	ASSVESVSYNSPLH
TRBJ1-4	TRBV15	14	-	ATSRDPTGQGEKLF
TRBJ2-1	TRBV5-4	15	-	ASSLKGLPANYNEQF
TRBJ1-2	TRBV6-5	12	once	ASSYSQQFYGYT
TRBJ1-5	TRBV6-5	14	-	ASSSSRARGNQPQH
TRBJ2-3	TRBV5-5	11	-	ASSPTTGDTQY
TRBJ2-2	TRBV7-6	9	-	ASSPGYELF
TRBJ1-2	TRBV28	12	few	ASSSQGPHYGYT
TRBJ2-7	TRBV28	11	-	ASNLGTLYEQY
TRBJ2-3	TRBV7-9	13	-	ASSFGAGGTDTQY
TRBJ2-2	TRBV18	14	medium-sized	ASSPRQLAMTGELF
TRBJ2-7	TRBV28	13	-	ASSSPGMGAYEQY
TRBJ2-1	TRBV7-9	13	-	ASSSGAVTYNEQF
TRBJ1-6	TRBV5-6	12	few	ASSLGQGKVPLH
TRBJ2-7	TRBV28	15	-	ASSFQQLSGNPYEQY
TRBJ2-1	TRBV5-1	13	once	ASSLASGHYNEQF
TRBJ2-3	TRBV7-2	13	-	ASSSMTAGADTQY
TRBJ1-4	TRBV18	12	-	ASSPVGGYEKLF
TRBJ2-7	TRBV4-1	12	-	ASSQGGGGYEQY
TRBJ2-3	TRBV5-1	13	-	ASSLVAGVPDTQY
TRBJ2-7	TRBV7-2	11	once	ASSQQAGDLRY
TRBJ1-3	TRBV6-6	11	-	ASSYGGRNTIY
TRBJ1-5	TRBV2	12	-	ATWGGRAGQPQH
TRBJ1-1	TRBV7-8	12	-	ASSLYRGGTEAF
TRBJ2-1	TRBV28	16	-	ASSLKTWTGGTYNEQF
TRBJ2-3	TRBV11-3	13	-	ASSRRGGSVDTQY
TRBJ2-1	TRBV6-1	10	-	ASRTSSGEQF
TRBJ1-1	TRBV18	13	-	ASSPREGVNTEAF
TRBJ2-7	TRBV16	15	-	ASSQSNPGTSGSEQY
TRBJ1-2	TRBV19	13	-	ASSLTGLPPKGYT
TRBJ2-7	TRBV7-2	11	-	ASSLAGAPEQY